The rows below give T cell receptor beta chains drawn from one sample of a study of T cell responses to AZD1222 COVID-19 vaccine. Assay used: immunoSEQ multiplex PCR; TCRdb lists only in-frame clones, some missing. This table has more than 90,000 clones, about nine tenths appearing once. The sample in question was peripheral blood, obtained 28 days after the second AZD1222 dose. These receptors all come from an adult who received the AZD1222 COVID-19 vaccine. Both conserved end residues are part of each CDR3. Fields, in order: V gene, D gene, clone size, J gene, CDR3 protein, CDR3 DNA. D genes are given only for firm matches. Size tells how often a clone was seen (once, few, many) or the class of an expanded clone, and some rows leave it out.

TRBV7-3	NA	NA	TRBJ2-3	CASSLAPSTDTQYF	TGTGCCAGCAGCTTGGCCCCTAGCACAGATACGCAGTATTTT
TRBV10-3	NA	NA	TRBJ1-5	CAIKGSGGAGNQPQHF	TGTGCCATCAAGGGGTCCGGGGGGGCTGGCAATCAGCCCCAGCATTTT
TRBV9	TRBD2	NA	TRBJ2-7	CASSVVAGGYEQYF	TGTGCCAGCAGCGTAGTGGCGGGAGGTTACGAGCAGTACTTC
TRBV3-1/TRBV3-2	TRBD2	NA	TRBJ2-1	CASSQDIVAGDYNEQFF	TGTGCCAGCAGCCAAGATATTGTAGCGGGAGACTACAATGAGCAGTTCTTC
TRBV14	NA	NA	TRBJ2-7	CASSQTDSAVQQYF	TGTGCCAGCAGCCAGACAGACAGTGCAGTACAGCAGTACTTC
TRBV18	NA	NA	TRBJ2-7	CASSPGGGPTVGQYF	TGTGCCAGCTCACCGGGTGGGGGTCCAACTGTGGGGCAGTACTTC
TRBV7-2	NA	NA	TRBJ1-1	CASSLGFFHTEAFF	TGTGCCAGCAGCTTAGGCTTTTTTCACACTGAAGCTTTCTTT
TRBV7-2	TRBD2	NA	TRBJ2-1	CASSSGTTYNEQFF	TGTGCCAGCAGCTCTGGGACTACCTACAATGAGCAGTTCTTC
TRBV30	NA	NA	TRBJ1-1	CAWSRGAGTEAFF	TGTGCCTGGTCCAGAGGGGCTGGGACTGAAGCTTTCTTT
TRBV4-2	TRBD2	NA	TRBJ2-5	CASSQEGGRAGETQYF	TGTGCCAGCAGCCAAGAGGGCGGGAGGGCCGGAGAGACCCAGTACTTC
TRBV5-4	NA	NA	TRBJ2-5	CASSPQGQETQYF	TGTGCCAGCAGCCCCCAGGGCCAAGAGACCCAGTACTTC
TRBV5-6	NA	NA	TRBJ1-3	CASSSYDKGRYSGNTIYF	TGTGCCAGCAGCTCCTATGACAAGGGGAGATACTCTGGAAACACCATATATTTT
TRBV19	NA	NA	TRBJ2-7	CASSTNSGDYEQYF	TGTGCCAGTAGCACGAATAGCGGAGACTACGAGCAGTACTTC
TRBV19	TRBD1	NA	TRBJ1-2	CASSGQGAYGYTF	TGTGCCAGTAGCGGACAGGGGGCCTATGGCTACACCTTC
TRBV29-1	NA	NA	TRBJ2-3	CSVGSGQGTDTQYF	TGCAGCGTTGGATCTGGGCAGGGCACAGATACGCAGTATTTT
TRBV30	NA	NA	TRBJ2-5	CAWSVMARETQYF	TGTGCCTGGAGTGTAATGGCACGGGAGACCCAGTACTTC
TRBV7-8	TRBD1	NA	TRBJ1-5	CASSLVGAGGLDQPQHF	TGTGCCAGCAGCTTAGTGGGGGCAGGGGGACTCGATCAGCCCCAGCATTTT
TRBV5-6	NA	NA	TRBJ2-1	CASSPGVYRSSYNEQFF	TGTGCCAGCAGCCCGGGAGTATACAGGAGCTCCTACAATGAGCAGTTCTTC
TRBV7-9	TRBD2	NA	TRBJ2-1	CASPGVGLADYNEQFF	TGTGCCAGTCCCGGAGTGGGACTAGCGGATTACAATGAGCAGTTCTTC
TRBV5-1	NA	NA	TRBJ1-2	CASSLEGQIYGYTF	TGCGCCAGCAGCTTAGAGGGCCAGATCTATGGCTACACCTTC
TRBV4-1	NA	once	TRBJ1-2	CASSPTGTPHGYTF	TGCGCCAGCAGCCCCACAGGGACACCCCATGGCTACACCTTC
TRBV12-3/TRBV12-4	NA	NA	TRBJ1-5	CASSLTNQPQHF	TGTGCCAGCAGTCTCACAAATCAGCCCCAGCATTTT
TRBV28	NA	NA	TRBJ1-3	CASSKGGGNTIYF	TGTGCCAGCAGTAAGGGGGGGGGAAACACCATATATTTT
TRBV4-1	NA	NA	TRBJ1-2	CASSRDEVGWTYGYTF	TGCGCCAGCAGCCGGGACGAAGTAGGGTGGACCTATGGCTACACCTTC
TRBV10-3	NA	NA	TRBJ1-2	CAITNRDASNYGYTF	TGTGCCATCACGAACAGGGATGCCTCTAACTATGGCTACACCTTC
TRBV2	TRBD1	NA	TRBJ2-1	CASSEPGQGYDNEQFF	TGTGCCAGCAGCGAACCGGGACAGGGCTACGACAATGAGCAGTTCTTC
TRBV27	NA	once	TRBJ1-5	CASRKQGSDQPQHF	TGTGCCAGCAGAAAACAGGGTTCAGATCAGCCCCAGCATTTT
TRBV5-4	NA	NA	TRBJ2-3	CASSTVIQSGPTQYF	TGTGCCAGCAGCACAGTAATACAAAGCGGGCCTACGCAGTATTTT
TRBV30	NA	once	TRBJ1-1	CAWTVRGPNTEAFF	TGTGCCTGGACCGTTCGGGGTCCGAACACTGAAGCTTTCTTT
TRBV9	NA	NA	TRBJ1-6	CASSVFPDNSPLHF	TGTGCCAGCAGCGTCTTCCCCGATAATTCACCCCTCCACTTT
TRBV30	TRBD2	NA	TRBJ2-1	CAWSLIVGGPGSYNEQFF	TGTGCCTGGAGTTTAATCGTGGGAGGGCCGGGATCCTACAATGAGCAGTTCTTC
TRBV18	NA	NA	TRBJ2-2	CASSLVTGELFF	TGTGCCAGCTCCCTCGTTACCGGGGAGCTGTTTTTT
TRBV11-2	NA	once	TRBJ1-1	CASRGAFF	TGTGCCAGCAGGGGGGCTTTCTTT
TRBV7-3	TRBD2	NA	TRBJ2-1	CASSITGLAPPNQFF	TGTGCCAGCAGCATCACAGGACTAGCCCCTCCCAATCAGTTCTTC
TRBV11-2	TRBD2	NA	TRBJ2-7	CASALRSLALYEQYF	TGTGCCAGCGCCCTGAGGTCACTAGCGCTCTACGAGCAGTACTTC
TRBV5-1	NA	NA	TRBJ1-1	CASSWQTGMNTEAFF	TGCGCCAGCAGCTGGCAGACAGGAATGAACACTGAAGCTTTCTTT
TRBV2	NA	NA	TRBJ2-7	CASSPRGTPLGEQYF	TGTGCCAGCAGTCCTAGGGGGACACCTTTAGGGGAGCAGTACTTC
TRBV6-6	NA	NA	TRBJ2-3	CASNGATDTQYF	TGTGCCAGCAACGGGGCCACAGATACGCAGTATTTT
TRBV19	TRBD2	NA	TRBJ2-1	CASSRPSGYNEQFF	TGTGCCAGTAGTAGGCCTAGCGGCTACAATGAGCAGTTCTTC
TRBV9	TRBD1	NA	TRBJ1-2	CASSVDDRGTANYGYTF	TGTGCCAGCAGCGTAGACGACAGGGGCACAGCTAACTATGGCTACACCTTC
TRBV19	TRBD1	once	TRBJ1-3	CATIDRVASGNTIYF	TGTGCCACTATCGACAGGGTGGCGTCTGGAAACACCATATATTTT
TRBV27	NA	NA	TRBJ1-5	CASRQYSNQPQHF	TGTGCCAGCAGACAGTATAGCAATCAGCCCCAGCATTTT
TRBV5-1	NA	NA	TRBJ1-5	CASRTSQGLPLNQPQHF	TGCGCCAGCAGGACCTCCCAGGGCTTACCCCTCAATCAGCCCCAGCATTTT
TRBV27	NA	NA	TRBJ1-2	CASRPGAHYGYTF	TGTGCCAGCAGGCCAGGGGCCCACTATGGCTACACCTTC
TRBV29-1	NA	NA	TRBJ1-4	CSVEEGATNEKLFF	TGCAGCGTTGAAGAGGGGGCAACTAATGAAAAACTGTTTTTT
TRBV2	NA	NA	TRBJ2-5	CASSEAETARETQYF	TGTGCCAGCAGTGAAGCGGAGACGGCCAGGGAGACCCAGTACTTC
TRBV6-1	NA	few	TRBJ2-7	CASSEAWRGLYEQYF	TGTGCCAGCAGTGAAGCGTGGAGGGGGCTCTACGAGCAGTACTTC
TRBV10-1	NA	NA	TRBJ2-1	CASSELTSPSSYNEQFF	TGCGCCAGCAGTGAGTTGACTAGTCCAAGCTCCTACAATGAGCAGTTCTTC
TRBV30	TRBD2	NA	TRBJ2-1	CAWRERGARLEQFF	TGTGCCTGGAGGGAGCGGGGCGCCAGGCTGGAGCAGTTCTTC
TRBV29-1	NA	NA	TRBJ2-7	CSVGTDYEQYF	TGCAGCGTGGGAACAGACTACGAGCAGTACTTC
TRBV7-2	NA	NA	TRBJ1-6	CASSFSGDNSPLHF	TGTGCCAGCAGTTTCTCTGGCGATAATTCACCCCTCCACTTT
TRBV27	NA	once	TRBJ1-2	CASSLDRRGYTF	TGTGCCAGCAGTTTAGATCGGCGAGGCTACACCTTC
TRBV21-1	NA	NA	TRBJ2-1	CASSKGAGGSYNEQFF	TGTGCCAGCAGCAAAGGCGCGGGAGGGTCCTACAATGAGCAGTTCTTC
TRBV7-9	NA	NA	TRBJ2-3	CASSFTRVSIMTDTQYF	TGTGCCAGCAGCTTTACTAGGGTTTCAATCATGACAGATACGCAGTATTTT
TRBV29-1	NA	once	TRBJ1-1	CSVEDMTGNTEAFF	TGCAGCGTTGAAGACATGACAGGGAACACTGAAGCTTTCTTT
TRBV18	NA	few	TRBJ1-4	CASSRAKNEKLFF	TGTGCCAGCTCTCGGGCTAAGAATGAAAAACTGTTTTTT
TRBV7-9	NA	NA	TRBJ2-7	CASSFAGESYEQYF	TGTGCCAGCAGCTTCGCCGGGGAATCCTACGAGCAGTACTTC
TRBV19	NA	NA	TRBJ1-5	CASTQWSLGQPQHF	TGTGCCAGTACCCAATGGTCACTTGGTCAGCCCCAGCATTTT
TRBV6-5	TRBD2	NA	TRBJ2-1	CASRTSGKHEQFF	TGTGCCAGCAGGACTAGCGGCAAGCATGAGCAGTTCTTC
TRBV5-4	NA	NA	TRBJ2-2	CASSRPGGGNTGELFF	TGTGCCAGCAGTCGCCCGGGGGGCGGAAACACCGGGGAGCTGTTTTTT